The rows below give T cell receptor beta chains drawn from one sample of a study of cytomegalovirus exposure and HLA in healthy donors. Assay used: immunoSEQ multiplex PCR; TCRdb lists only in-frame clones, some missing. Here the sample spans approximately 89,000 clones, approximately 80% being singletons. The sample was PBMCs. The receptors stem from a human donor in good health. The CDR3 runs from the conserved cysteine through the conserved F or W. Fields, in order: CDR3 DNA, CDR3 protein, clone size, D gene, J gene, V gene. D genes are given only for firm matches. Some rows have no size entry. The others give once, few or many, or a class for an expanded clone.

cdr3_nt: TGTGCCAGCAGCCAAGATCGGCGGGACAGTCAACGTTACACTGAAGCTTTCTTT; cdr3_aa: CASSQDRRDSQRYTEAFF; clone_size: -; d_call: TRBD1; j_call: TRBJ1-1; v_call: TRBV4-2
cdr3_nt: TGTGCCAGCTCACCACGTGCCTTCCTAGCGGGAGGCCCCTCCTACGAGCAGTACTTC; cdr3_aa: CASSPRAFLAGGPSYEQYF; clone_size: -; d_call: TRBD2; j_call: TRBJ2-7; v_call: TRBV18
cdr3_nt: TGTGCCAGCAGTTTAGGCAGGGCTGGAAACACCATATATTTT; cdr3_aa: CASSLGRAGNTIYF; clone_size: -; d_call: -; j_call: TRBJ1-3; v_call: TRBV28
cdr3_nt: TGTGCCATCAAAACGGACAGGGGTGAAGAGACCCAGTACTTC; cdr3_aa: CAIKTDRGEETQYF; clone_size: -; d_call: TRBD1; j_call: TRBJ2-5; v_call: TRBV10-3
cdr3_nt: TGTGCCAGCAGCTTAGGAGGGGGCAACGGGGAGCTGTTTTTT; cdr3_aa: CASSLGGGNGELFF; clone_size: few; d_call: TRBD1; j_call: TRBJ2-2; v_call: TRBV7-7
cdr3_nt: TGCGCCAGCAGCTTGGGGCTACCGGGACAGGGGTGGTACGAGCAGTACTTC; cdr3_aa: CASSLGLPGQGWYEQYF; clone_size: once; d_call: TRBD1; j_call: TRBJ2-7; v_call: TRBV5-1
cdr3_nt: TGTGCCAGCAGCTTAGGTGGGGCTTTTAGCACAGATACGCAGTATTTT; cdr3_aa: CASSLGGAFSTDTQYF; clone_size: few; d_call: -; j_call: TRBJ2-3; v_call: TRBV11-2
cdr3_nt: TGTGCCAGCAGTGAATCAATGGGCAGCAGAAACACCATATATTTT; cdr3_aa: CASSESMGSRNTIYF; clone_size: -; d_call: -; j_call: TRBJ1-3; v_call: TRBV25-1
cdr3_nt: TGTGCCACCAGCAGAGATCTCGCCGGGGAGCAGTACTTC; cdr3_aa: CATSRDLAGEQYF; clone_size: -; d_call: -; j_call: TRBJ2-7; v_call: TRBV15
cdr3_nt: TGTGCCAGCTCTCCTCGGGAGGATGAGACCCAGTACTTC; cdr3_aa: CASSPREDETQYF; clone_size: -; d_call: TRBD2; j_call: TRBJ2-5; v_call: TRBV18
cdr3_nt: TGTGCCAGCAGCTTAGCAAGCGGGTCTACCACAGATACGCAGTATTTT; cdr3_aa: CASSLASGSTTDTQYF; clone_size: -; d_call: -; j_call: TRBJ2-3; v_call: TRBV7-2
cdr3_nt: TGTGCCAGCACCATAGGGGGTGGTCCAGCGGAGACCCAGTACTTC; cdr3_aa: CASTIGGGPAETQYF; clone_size: -; d_call: -; j_call: TRBJ2-5; v_call: TRBV7-6
cdr3_nt: TGTGCCAGCAGCCCGGGACAAATCCGAAATTCACCCCTCCACTTT; cdr3_aa: CASSPGQIRNSPLHF; clone_size: -; d_call: -; j_call: TRBJ1-6; v_call: TRBV28
cdr3_nt: TGTGCCAGTAGTTACGCCCCTATACAGGGTATTCGAAGCTCCTACAATGAGCAGTTCTTC; cdr3_aa: CASSYAPIQGIRSSYNEQFF; clone_size: -; d_call: -; j_call: TRBJ2-1; v_call: TRBV19
cdr3_nt: TGTGCCAGCAGTTTGTTAGCGGCTCGTAAGGATACGCAGTATTTT; cdr3_aa: CASSLLAARKDTQYF; clone_size: -; d_call: -; j_call: TRBJ2-3; v_call: TRBV27
cdr3_nt: TGCAGCGTTGAATTTGGGACAGGCGTAAACTATGGCTACACCTTC; cdr3_aa: CSVEFGTGVNYGYTF; clone_size: -; d_call: TRBD1; j_call: TRBJ1-2; v_call: TRBV29-1
cdr3_nt: TGTGCCAGTAGTATGCAGGGGGCGGATGAGCAGTTCTTC; cdr3_aa: CASSMQGADEQFF; clone_size: -; d_call: TRBD1; j_call: TRBJ2-1; v_call: TRBV19
cdr3_nt: TGTGCCAGTAGTATAGCGGGAGGAAGGGTCAATGAGCAGTTCTTC; cdr3_aa: CASSIAGGRVNEQFF; clone_size: -; d_call: TRBD2; j_call: TRBJ2-1; v_call: TRBV19
cdr3_nt: TGTGCCAGCCCCGGGAGCGGGAGGAATAACACCGGGGAGCTGTTTTTT; cdr3_aa: CASPGSGRNNTGELFF; clone_size: -; d_call: TRBD2; j_call: TRBJ2-2; v_call: TRBV7-9
cdr3_nt: TGTGCCAGCAGCTTTCGAGGTTATTGGGAGCAGTACTTC; cdr3_aa: CASSFRGYWEQYF; clone_size: -; d_call: -; j_call: TRBJ2-7; v_call: TRBV7-6
cdr3_nt: TGTGCCAGCAGCCAAACGGGGGGAGAGACCCAGTACTTC; cdr3_aa: CASSQTGGETQYF; clone_size: -; d_call: TRBD2; j_call: TRBJ2-5; v_call: TRBV7-2
cdr3_nt: TGTGCCAGCAGTGAAGTGATAACAGGGCTAGAGACCCAGTACTTC; cdr3_aa: CASSEVITGLETQYF; clone_size: -; d_call: -; j_call: TRBJ2-5; v_call: TRBV6-1
cdr3_nt: TGCGCCAGCAGCTTGGGAAGCGGGGGCACAGATACGCAGTATTTT; cdr3_aa: CASSLGSGGTDTQYF; clone_size: -; d_call: TRBD2; j_call: TRBJ2-3; v_call: TRBV5-1
cdr3_nt: TGTGCCAGCAGTAGTAGCGGGGGCTACACCGGGGAGCTGTTTTTT; cdr3_aa: CASSSSGGYTGELFF; clone_size: -; d_call: TRBD2; j_call: TRBJ2-2; v_call: TRBV7-3
cdr3_nt: TGTGCCAGTAGTGTTACAGGGGGCTGGGGCAATCAGCCCCAGCATTTT; cdr3_aa: CASSVTGGWGNQPQHF; clone_size: -; d_call: TRBD1; j_call: TRBJ1-5; v_call: TRBV19
cdr3_nt: TGTGCCAGCAGCCCAGGAGGAACAGTGGGGAACACTGAAGCTTTCTTT; cdr3_aa: CASSPGGTVGNTEAFF; clone_size: -; d_call: -; j_call: TRBJ1-1; v_call: TRBV7-3
cdr3_nt: TGTGCCAGCAGTTTGGTCAGGGGCTACACTGAAGCTTTCTTT; cdr3_aa: CASSLVRGYTEAFF; clone_size: once; d_call: -; j_call: TRBJ1-1; v_call: TRBV28
cdr3_nt: TGTGCCAGTAGTATCCGCGAGACAGGGAACACTGAAGCTTTCTTT; cdr3_aa: CASSIRETGNTEAFF; clone_size: -; d_call: -; j_call: TRBJ1-1; v_call: TRBV19
cdr3_nt: TGTGCCAGCAGTGCCCTAGCGGGAGTCGGCCATGAGCAGTTCTTC; cdr3_aa: CASSALAGVGHEQFF; clone_size: -; d_call: TRBD2; j_call: TRBJ2-1; v_call: TRBV27
cdr3_nt: TGTGCCAGCAGCGCCCAACTAGCGGGAGTAGGAACCGGGGAGCTGTTTTTT; cdr3_aa: CASSAQLAGVGTGELFF; clone_size: -; d_call: TRBD2; j_call: TRBJ2-2; v_call: TRBV9
cdr3_nt: TGTGCCAGCAGTTCTATTATCTATGGACAGGGGGCGGACCCAGATACGCAGTATTTT; cdr3_aa: CASSSIIYGQGADPDTQYF; clone_size: -; d_call: TRBD1; j_call: TRBJ2-3; v_call: TRBV28
cdr3_nt: TGTGCCAGCAGCTTATCCGGGTACGTCACCGGGGAGCTGTTTTTT; cdr3_aa: CASSLSGYVTGELFF; clone_size: -; d_call: -; j_call: TRBJ2-2; v_call: TRBV7-2
cdr3_nt: TGCGCCAGCAGCAAAGGGGCGGGAGTCGGGGATACGCAGTATTTT; cdr3_aa: CASSKGAGVGDTQYF; clone_size: once; d_call: TRBD2; j_call: TRBJ2-3; v_call: TRBV5-1
cdr3_nt: TGTGCCAGTAGTGGGCGACAGGGTAGCAATCAGCCCCAGCATTTT; cdr3_aa: CASSGRQGSNQPQHF; clone_size: -; d_call: TRBD1; j_call: TRBJ1-5; v_call: TRBV19
cdr3_nt: TGCGCCAGCAGCGCCCGGGGGTCCTCCTACGAGCAGTACTTC; cdr3_aa: CASSARGSSYEQYF; clone_size: -; d_call: -; j_call: TRBJ2-7; v_call: TRBV5-1
cdr3_nt: TGCGCCAGCAGTGAGAGGCAAAACTACCCCACTGAAGCTTTCTTT; cdr3_aa: CASSERQNYPTEAFF; clone_size: -; d_call: -; j_call: TRBJ1-1; v_call: TRBV10-2
cdr3_nt: TGTGCCAGCAGCTTACCCTACAGACTAGCGGGGGGGAAGAATGAGCAGTTCTTC; cdr3_aa: CASSLPYRLAGGKNEQFF; clone_size: -; d_call: TRBD2; j_call: TRBJ2-1; v_call: TRBV7-8
cdr3_nt: TGCGCCAGCAGAAGTGTCGGGGATGAGCAGTTCTTC; cdr3_aa: CASRSVGDEQFF; clone_size: -; d_call: -; j_call: TRBJ2-1; v_call: TRBV5-1
cdr3_nt: TGTGCCAGCAGACCCGGAAGGGGGTCTGGAAACACCATATATTTT; cdr3_aa: CASRPGRGSGNTIYF; clone_size: -; d_call: -; j_call: TRBJ1-3; v_call: TRBV27
cdr3_nt: TGTGCCAGTTGGGGGGGCAACTATGGCTACACCTTC; cdr3_aa: CASWGGNYGYTF; clone_size: once; d_call: -; j_call: TRBJ1-2; v_call: TRBV19
cdr3_nt: TGTGCCTGGACAGGGCCCACCGTCTCTGGAAACACCATATATTTT; cdr3_aa: CAWTGPTVSGNTIYF; clone_size: -; d_call: -; j_call: TRBJ1-3; v_call: TRBV30
cdr3_nt: TGTGCCAGCAGCTACAAGACAGGGAGCACAGATACGCAGTATTTT; cdr3_aa: CASSYKTGSTDTQYF; clone_size: -; d_call: TRBD1; j_call: TRBJ2-3; v_call: TRBV7-9
cdr3_nt: TGCGCCAGCAGCCCTGACAGCACCGGGGAGCTGTTTTTT; cdr3_aa: CASSPDSTGELFF; clone_size: once; d_call: -; j_call: TRBJ2-2; v_call: TRBV5-1
cdr3_nt: TGTGCCAGCAGCAGGGGGGGGCCCAGCACCAATGAAAAACTGTTTTTT; cdr3_aa: CASSRGGPSTNEKLFF; clone_size: -; d_call: -; j_call: TRBJ1-4; v_call: TRBV9
cdr3_nt: TGTGCCAGCAGCCCCCCGAGCACAGATACGCAGTATTTT; cdr3_aa: CASSPPSTDTQYF; clone_size: -; d_call: -; j_call: TRBJ2-3; v_call: TRBV7-3
cdr3_nt: TGTGCCAGCAGCTTCGTTCTCCGGACAGGGGGCACCGGGGAGCTGTTTTTT; cdr3_aa: CASSFVLRTGGTGELFF; clone_size: -; d_call: TRBD1; j_call: TRBJ2-2; v_call: TRBV7-8
cdr3_nt: TGTGCCAGCAGACTTGGGGGGGGCGGCGTCACTGAAGCTTTCTTT; cdr3_aa: CASRLGGGGVTEAFF; clone_size: once; d_call: -; j_call: TRBJ1-1; v_call: TRBV28
cdr3_nt: TGTGCCAGCAGGGACAGGGGAGGAGAGACCCAGTACTTC; cdr3_aa: CASRDRGGETQYF; clone_size: -; d_call: TRBD1; j_call: TRBJ2-5; v_call: TRBV28
cdr3_nt: TGCGCCAGCAGTCCCGGGTCGGGAGGCTACACCTTC; cdr3_aa: CASSPGSGGYTF; clone_size: -; d_call: -; j_call: TRBJ1-2; v_call: TRBV4-1
cdr3_nt: TGTGCCAGCGTCCCAGCTAGCGGGGGAACCGGGGAGCTGTTTTTT; cdr3_aa: CASVPASGGTGELFF; clone_size: -; d_call: TRBD2; j_call: TRBJ2-2; v_call: TRBV6-1